The rows below give T cell receptor beta chains drawn from one sample of a study of response to subunit inactivated influenza vaccine. TCRdb itself ran the RT-PCR reads through MiXCR, one entry per CDR3 protein. Here the sample spans more than 700,000 distinct CDR3 sequences, 21% being singletons. The sample in question was PBMCs from blood, obtained 4 to 6 days after vaccination. The source is a middle-aged man who received an inactivated influenza vaccine. Each CDR3 is given with its conserved first and last residue. A D gene is named only where the DNA matches it firmly. Clone size is stated in some rows and not others, as once, few, many or a class when expanded.

few	TRBV2	TRBJ2-1	.	CASSGDRYNEQFF
.	TRBV30	TRBJ2-3	TRBD1	CAWSVRDRFTDTQYF
.	TRBV9	TRBJ1-3	.	CASSPRGDSGNTIYF
few	TRBV28	TRBJ2-7	.	CASGRRGPYEQYF
.	TRBV4-2	TRBJ2-3	TRBD2	CASSQDGSAGGRLDTQYF
.	TRBV12-3/TRBV12-4	TRBJ2-5	.	CASSLAGGPVETQYF
few	TRBV12-3/TRBV12-4	TRBJ1-3	.	CASIPRGTGNTIYF
few	TRBV4-1	TRBJ1-3	TRBD1	CASSEGAGNTIYF
few	TRBV5-1	TRBJ1-5	.	CASSFGGGNLEPQHF
few	TRBV29-1	TRBJ2-3	TRBD2	CSVGRGGQLAGGPNTQYF
.	TRBV10-3	TRBJ1-3	.	CATSDSGNTIYF
.	TRBV30	TRBJ2-1	TRBD1	CARGFQRRRDRGHNEQFF
few	TRBV5-5	TRBJ2-1	TRBD1	CASSGGQVSSYNEQFF
.	TRBV19	TRBJ2-1	TRBD2	CASSIVSAGGQFF
.	TRBV29-1	TRBJ2-7	TRBD1	CSVEVTGRLEQYF
.	TRBV15	TRBJ2-1	.	CATSRVSEGEQFF
.	TRBV28	TRBJ2-2	TRBD1	CASRPGTDSRAGELFF
many	TRBV6-2/TRBV6-3	TRBJ2-5	.	CASSYGGTQYF
many	TRBV29-1	TRBJ1-3	.	CSATPGQGGNTIYF
few	TRBV7-6	TRBJ1-3	.	CASSLVDSASGNTIYF
.	TRBV24-1	TRBJ2-3	.	CATSDASTGLVRTDTQYF
.	TRBV6-4	TRBJ1-2	.	CASMPGSGYTF
few	TRBV5-1	TRBJ1-2	.	CASSSPGVGDGYTF
.	TRBV6-2/TRBV6-3	TRBJ2-2	.	CASSYRTVVAGELFF
few	TRBV25-1	TRBJ1-5	TRBD1	CASSVTGMYQPQHF
.	TRBV20-1	TRBJ1-1	.	CSARGTPEAFF
.	TRBV20-1	TRBJ2-5	.	CSATTMETQYF
.	TRBV6-2/TRBV6-3	TRBJ2-2	.	CASSYSPSGELFF
many	TRBV10-3	TRBJ1-1	TRBD1	CAINRDRDTEAFF
.	TRBV2	TRBJ2-1	TRBD2	CASTRRPSGTYNEQFF
.	TRBV20-1	TRBJ1-6	TRBD1	CSAHGQGAQSPLHF
many	TRBV10-3	TRBJ1-4	.	CAISESPQGTNEKLFF
few	TRBV11-2	TRBJ2-1	TRBD2	CASSLDHRLAGSSYNEQFF
.	TRBV7-2	TRBJ1-2	.	CASSLVGGVDYGYTF
.	TRBV18	TRBJ1-1	.	CASSFWTGQGNTEAFF
many	TRBV7-7	TRBJ2-7	.	CASSLERMGEQYF
few	TRBV7-9	TRBJ2-5	.	CASSSSGGETQYF
few	TRBV10-3	TRBJ2-7	TRBD2	CAIRTGTSGREQYF
.	TRBV20-1	TRBJ1-5	.	CSAREVSGGNQPQHF
few	TRBV5-1	TRBJ2-5	.	CASARIPQISGETQYF
many	TRBV12-3/TRBV12-4	TRBJ1-1	TRBD1	CASSRTGGNTEAFF
.	TRBV6-1	TRBJ1-4	.	CASREGAATNEKLFF
.	TRBV4-3	TRBJ2-3	TRBD2	CASSRGRLAVPQHTDTQYF
.	TRBV12-3/TRBV12-4	TRBJ1-5	TRBD1	CASRIQGGAQPQHF
few	TRBV6-2/TRBV6-3	TRBJ1-5	.	CASRQGRLQHF
.	TRBV6-1	TRBJ1-5	.	CASSRPDEHNQPQHF
few	TRBV30	TRBJ1-2	.	CASKGSEDYGYTF
few	TRBV7-8	TRBJ2-3	.	CASSLGRGAPTDTQYF